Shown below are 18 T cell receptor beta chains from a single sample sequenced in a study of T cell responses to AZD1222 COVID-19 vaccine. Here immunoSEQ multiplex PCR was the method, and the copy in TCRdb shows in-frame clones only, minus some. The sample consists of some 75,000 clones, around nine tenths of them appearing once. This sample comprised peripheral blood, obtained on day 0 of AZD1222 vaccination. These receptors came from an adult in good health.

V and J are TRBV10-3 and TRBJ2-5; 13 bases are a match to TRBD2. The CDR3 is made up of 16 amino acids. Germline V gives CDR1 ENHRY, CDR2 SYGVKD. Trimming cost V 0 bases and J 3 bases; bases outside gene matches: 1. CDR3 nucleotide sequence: TGTGCCATCAGTGAGTCCGGACTAGCGGGAGAAGAGACCCAGTACTTC. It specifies CAISESGLAGEETQYF.

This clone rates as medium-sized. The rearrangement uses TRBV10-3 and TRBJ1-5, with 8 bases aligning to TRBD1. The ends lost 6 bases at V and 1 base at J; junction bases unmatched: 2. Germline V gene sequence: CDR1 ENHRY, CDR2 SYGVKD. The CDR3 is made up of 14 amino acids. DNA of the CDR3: TGTGCCATCAGGGGGACAGGAAGCAATCAGCCCCAGCATTTT. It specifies CAIRGTGSNQPQHF.

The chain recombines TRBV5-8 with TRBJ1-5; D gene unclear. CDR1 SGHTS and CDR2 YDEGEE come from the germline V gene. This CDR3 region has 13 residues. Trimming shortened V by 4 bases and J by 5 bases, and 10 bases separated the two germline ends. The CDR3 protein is CASSRERDQPQHF. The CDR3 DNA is TGTGCCAGCAGCCGGGAGCGGGATCAGCCCCAGCATTTT. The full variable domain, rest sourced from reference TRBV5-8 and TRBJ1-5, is EAGVTQSPTHLIKTRGQQATLRCSPISGHTSVYWYQQALGLGLQFLLWYDEGEERNRGNFPPRFSGRQFPNYSSELNVNALELEDSALYLCASSRERDQPQHFGDGTRLSIL.

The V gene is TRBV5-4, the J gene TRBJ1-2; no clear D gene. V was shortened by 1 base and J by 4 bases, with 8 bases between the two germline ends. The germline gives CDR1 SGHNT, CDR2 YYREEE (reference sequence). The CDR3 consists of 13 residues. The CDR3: CASSLLGSYGYTF. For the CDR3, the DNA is TGTGCCAGCAGCTTGTTGGGCAGCTATGGCTACACCTTC.

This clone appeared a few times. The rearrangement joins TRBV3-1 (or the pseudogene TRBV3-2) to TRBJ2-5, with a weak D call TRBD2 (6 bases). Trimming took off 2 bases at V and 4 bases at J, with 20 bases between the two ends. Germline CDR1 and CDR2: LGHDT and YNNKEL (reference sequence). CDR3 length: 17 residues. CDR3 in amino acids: CASSQPTAGRRGETQYF. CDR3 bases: TGTGCCAGCAGCCAACCGACCGCAGGGAGGAGGGGAGAGACCCAGTACTTC.

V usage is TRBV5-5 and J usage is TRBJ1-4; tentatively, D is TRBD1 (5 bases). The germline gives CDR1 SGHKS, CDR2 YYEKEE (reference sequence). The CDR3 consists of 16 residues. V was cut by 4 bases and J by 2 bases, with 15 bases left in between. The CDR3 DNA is TGTGCCAGCAGCCCTCGGGAGGGGTGGACTAATGAAAAACTGTTTTTT. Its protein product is CASSPREGWTNEKLFF.

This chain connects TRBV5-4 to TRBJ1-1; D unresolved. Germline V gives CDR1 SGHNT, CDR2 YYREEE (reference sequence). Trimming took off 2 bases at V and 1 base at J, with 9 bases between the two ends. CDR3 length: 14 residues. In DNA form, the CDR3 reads TGTGCCAGCAGCTTACAACGCGGGAACACTGAAGCTTTCTTT. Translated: CASSLQRGNTEAFF.

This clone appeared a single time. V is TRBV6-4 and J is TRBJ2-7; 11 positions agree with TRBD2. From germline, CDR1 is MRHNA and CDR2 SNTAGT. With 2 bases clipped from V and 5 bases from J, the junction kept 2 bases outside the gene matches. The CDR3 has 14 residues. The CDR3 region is CASSDTSGRHEQYF. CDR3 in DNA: TGTGCCAGCAGTGACACTAGCGGGAGACACGAGCAGTACTTC.

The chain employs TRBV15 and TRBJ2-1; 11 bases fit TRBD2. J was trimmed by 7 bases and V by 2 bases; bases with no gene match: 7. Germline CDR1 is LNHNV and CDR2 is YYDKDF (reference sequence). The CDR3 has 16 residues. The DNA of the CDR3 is TGTGCCACCAGCAGATTCGGACTAGCGGGTTTAAATGAGCAGTTCTTC. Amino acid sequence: CATSRFGLAGLNEQFF. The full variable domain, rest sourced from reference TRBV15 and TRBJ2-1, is DAMVIQNPRYQVTQFGKPVTLSCSQTLNHNVMYWYQQKSSQAPKLLFHYYDKDFNNEADTPDNFQSRRPNTSFCFLDIRSPGLGDTAMYLCATSRFGLAGLNEQFFGPGTRLTVL.

The CDR3 sequence: CASSLYSFLSTDTQYF. CDR3 DNA: TGTGCCAGCAGTTTATATTCGTTTCTGAGCACAGATACGCAGTATTTT. V and J are TRBV27 and TRBJ2-3; D not certain. The CDR3 has 16 residues. V dropped 1 base and J dropped 0 bases, with 11 bases sitting between them. Germline lookup yields CDR1 MNHEY and CDR2 SMNVEV (reference sequence).

CDR3 amino acids: CASRSGQGQTQYF. The CDR3 DNA sequence: TGTGCCAGCAGATCCGGACAGGGACAGACCCAGTACTTC. This chain links TRBV6-5 with TRBJ2-5; 8 bases map to TRBD1. CDR1 is MNHEY and CDR2 is SVGAGI in the germline V gene. The V segment lost 6 bases and the J segment 6 bases; nucleotides outside the gene matches: 6. CDR3 size: 13 residues.

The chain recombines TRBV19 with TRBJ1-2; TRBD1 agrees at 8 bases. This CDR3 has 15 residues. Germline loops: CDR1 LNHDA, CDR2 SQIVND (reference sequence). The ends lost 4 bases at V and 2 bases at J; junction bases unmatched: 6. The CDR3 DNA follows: TGTGCCAGTAGTACACACAGGGGGTTGAACTATGGCTACACCTTC. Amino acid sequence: CASSTHRGLNYGYTF.

The CDR3 bases are TGTGCCAGCAGTGCTGGGGGAAATGAGCAGTTCTTC. Encoded protein: CASSAGGNEQFF. This chain connects TRBV11-3 to TRBJ2-1, with D tentatively TRBD1 or TRBD2 (5 bases each). V was shortened by 6 bases and J by 7 bases, with 10 bases between the two germline ends. The CDR3 has 12 amino acids. Germline CDR1 SGHNT, CDR2 YENEEA. Variable domain in full (rest from reference TRBV11-3 and TRBJ2-1): EAGVVQSPRYKIIEKKQPVAFWCNPISGHNTLYWYLQNLGQGPELLIRYENEEAVDDSQLPKDRFSAERLKGVDSTLKIQPAELGDSAVYLCASSAGGNEQFFGPGTRLTVL.

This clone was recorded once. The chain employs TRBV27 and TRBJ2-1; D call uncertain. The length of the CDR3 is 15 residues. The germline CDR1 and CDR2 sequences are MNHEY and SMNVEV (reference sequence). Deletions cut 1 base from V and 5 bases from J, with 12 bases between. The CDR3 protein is CASSLYGQAHNEQFF. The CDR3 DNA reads TGTGCCAGCAGTTTATACGGGCAGGCCCACAATGAGCAGTTCTTC.

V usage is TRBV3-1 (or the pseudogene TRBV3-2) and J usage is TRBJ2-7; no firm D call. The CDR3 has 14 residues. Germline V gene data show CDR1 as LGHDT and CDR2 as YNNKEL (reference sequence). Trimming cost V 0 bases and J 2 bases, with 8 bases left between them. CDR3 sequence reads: CASSQDGPAYEQYF. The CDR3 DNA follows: TGTGCCAGCAGCCAAGACGGACCGGCCTACGAGCAGTACTTC.

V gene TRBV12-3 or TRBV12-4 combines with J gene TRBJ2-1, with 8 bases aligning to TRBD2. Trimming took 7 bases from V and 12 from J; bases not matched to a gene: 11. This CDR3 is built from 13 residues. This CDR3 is CASTGGAAGGQFF. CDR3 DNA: TGTGCCAGCACCGGCGGGGCGGCGGGGGGGCAGTTCTTC.

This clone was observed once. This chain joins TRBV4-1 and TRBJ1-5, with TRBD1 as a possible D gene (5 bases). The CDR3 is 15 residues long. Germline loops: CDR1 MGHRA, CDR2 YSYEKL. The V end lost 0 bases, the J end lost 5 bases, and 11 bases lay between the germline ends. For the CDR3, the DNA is TGCGCCAGCAGCCAAGAGAGGCAGGGATATCAGCCCCAGCATTTT. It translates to CASSQERQGYQPQHF.

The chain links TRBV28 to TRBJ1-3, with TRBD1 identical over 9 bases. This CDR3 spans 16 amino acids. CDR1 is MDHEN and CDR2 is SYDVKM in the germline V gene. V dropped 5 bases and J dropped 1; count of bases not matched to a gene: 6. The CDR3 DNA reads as TGTGCCAGCAGTCCTCCGGGACAGGGTTCTGGAAACACCATATATTTT. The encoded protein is CASSPPGQGSGNTIYF.